A selection of T cell receptor beta chains follows, all from one sample in a study of early T cells in non-severe SARS-CoV-2 infection. TCRdb processed the 5' RACE reads anew with MiXCR; each CDR3 protein has one entry. The profile shows some 120,000 distinct CDR3 sequences, approximately 15% of them singletons. Sequencing was done on a sample of whole blood. These receptor sequences come from an adult who was a healthcare worker with PCR-confirmed SARS-CoV-2 infection or an uninfected control (not recorded which). The CDR3 runs from the conserved cysteine through the conserved F or W. A D gene is named only where the DNA matches it firmly. Some rows have no size entry. The others give once, few or many, or a class for an expanded clone.

TRBJ2-2,few,TRBV12-3/TRBV12-4,TRBD2,CASSQGRDTGELFF,TGTGCCAGCAGTCAAGGGAGGGACACCGGGGAGCTGTTTTTT
TRBJ2-7,.,TRBV20-1,TRBD2,CSAKSGGSTYEQYF,TGCAGTGCCAAATCGGGGGGGTCTACCTACGAGCAGTACTTC
TRBJ2-4,few,TRBV4-2,.,CASSQDGNRRNIQYF,TGTGCCAGCAGCCAAGATGGGAATAGAAGGAACATTCAGTACTTC
TRBJ2-6,.,TRBV6-2/TRBV6-3,.,CASSYLFGSSGANVLIF,TGTGCCAGCAGTTACCTTTTTGGGTCCTCTGGGGCCAACGTCCTGATTTTC
TRBJ1-3,many,TRBV5-1,.,CASNGDNGNTIYF,TGCGCCAGCAACGGAGACAACGGAAACACCATATATTTT
TRBJ2-1,many,TRBV7-6,.,CASSHDSSSYNEQFF,TGTGCCAGCAGTCACGACAGCAGCTCCTACAATGAGCAGTTCTTC
TRBJ1-1,.,TRBV7-6,.,CASSLVRFQGEAFF,TGTGCCAGCAGCTTAGTCAGGTTCCAGGGTGAAGCTTTCTTT
TRBJ2-1,.,TRBV29-1,.,CSVRQGSYNEQFF,TGCAGCGTCCGGCAGGGGTCCTACAATGAGCAGTTCTTC
TRBJ2-5,.,TRBV13,.,CASSLTGAEETQYF,TGTGCCAGCAGCTTAACTGGGGCCGAAGAGACCCAGTACTTC
TRBJ2-1,many,TRBV12-3/TRBV12-4,.,CASSLEGGEQFF,TGTGCCAGCAGTTTAGAGGGGGGTGAGCAGTTCTTC
TRBJ2-1,few,TRBV18,.,CASSPTESYNEQFF,TGTGCCAGCTCACCAACTGAGTCCTACAATGAGCAGTTCTTC
TRBJ2-3,few,TRBV24-1,.,CATSGPPGRGDTDTQYF,TGTGCCACCAGTGGACCCCCCGGCCGCGGCGACACAGATACGCAGTATTTT
TRBJ2-7,.,TRBV4-1,.,CASSHPGRGSYEQYF,TGCGCCAGCAGCCACCCCGGTCGCGGCTCCTACGAGCAGTACTTC
TRBJ2-6,.,TRBV7-9,.,CASMSSGANVLTF,TGTGCCAGCATGAGCTCTGGGGCCAACGTCCTGACTTTC
TRBJ2-2,few,TRBV7-3,.,CASSSQTGELFF,TGTGCCAGCAGCTCTCAAACCGGGGAGCTGTTTTTT
TRBJ2-3,few,TRBV27,.,CASSLKGGSTDTQYF,TGTGCCAGCAGCCTTAAGGGCGGTTCCACAGATACGCAGTATTTT
TRBJ2-1,many,TRBV5-6,.,CASSFRNEQFF,TGTGCCAGCAGCTTCCGGAATGAGCAGTTCTTC
TRBJ1-6,many,TRBV27,.,CASSKTVSSDSPLHF,TGTGCCAGCAGTAAGACCGTTTCGTCCGATTCACCCCTCCACTTT
TRBJ1-5,few,TRBV29-1,.,CSVGQEANQPQHF,TGCAGCGTTGGACAGGAAGCCAATCAGCCCCAGCATTTT
TRBJ2-3,.,TRBV20-1,TRBD2,CSAPRGSGATDTQYF,TGCAGTGCCCCCCGAGGTAGCGGGGCCACAGATACGCAGTATTTT
TRBJ1-1,.,TRBV12-3/TRBV12-4,.,CASSLMGANTEAFF,TGTGCCAGCAGTTTAATGGGAGCGAACACTGAAGCTTTCTTT
TRBJ1-2,.,TRBV12-3/TRBV12-4,TRBD1,CASGRGQRTVYGYTF,TGTGCCAGCGGCCGGGGACAGCGGACTGTCTATGGCTACACCTTC
TRBJ1-3,few,TRBV14,.,CASSQDIRGTIYF,TGTGCCAGCAGCCAAGATATACGCGGCACCATATATTTT
TRBJ1-4,few,TRBV6-5,.,CASSYSRDNEKLFF,TGTGCCAGCAGTTACTCGAGAGATAACGAAAAACTGTTTTTT
TRBJ1-2,many,TRBV10-3,.,CAIGDSRTFSYTF,TGTGCCATCGGGGACTCCAGGACCTTTAGCTACACCTTC
TRBJ1-5,few,TRBV12-3/TRBV12-4,.,CASSFGGGVEGHQPQHF,TGTGCCAGCAGTTTTGGAGGTGGGGTTGAGGGCCATCAGCCCCAGCATTTT
TRBJ2-4,few,TRBV19,.,CASSIDRTSAKNIQYF,TGTGCCAGTAGTATAGATCGGACCTCAGCCAAAAACATTCAGTACTTC
TRBJ1-1,few,TRBV5-1,TRBD1,CASSPGQGRGGTEAFF,TGCGCCAGCAGCCCGGGACAGGGGAGAGGAGGCACTGAAGCTTTCTTT
TRBJ2-5,.,TRBV12-3/TRBV12-4,.,CASSHPGVGETQYF,TGTGCCAGCAGTCACCCGGGGGTCGGGGAGACCCAGTACTTC
TRBJ2-1,many,TRBV12-3/TRBV12-4,TRBD2,CASSPNPGGTSSYNEQFF,TGTGCCAGCAGTCCCAACCCGGGGGGGACCAGCTCCTACAATGAGCAGTTCTTC
TRBJ2-2,few,TRBV5-1,.,CASTKYSGELFF,TGCGCCAGCACCAAATACAGCGGGGAGCTGTTTTTT
TRBJ2-3,.,TRBV5-6,.,CASSLGVRTSRDTQYF,TGTGCCAGCAGCTTGGGGGTAAGGACTTCGCGGGATACGCAGTATTTT
TRBJ1-2,many,TRBV5-1,.,CASSEATANYGYTF,TGCGCCAGCAGCGAGGCGACAGCTAACTATGGCTACACCTTC
TRBJ2-1,.,TRBV7-8,TRBD1,CASSSDRGTYNEQFF,TGTGCCAGCAGCTCCGACAGGGGCACCTACAATGAGCAGTTCTTC
TRBJ2-2,few,TRBV5-6,.,CASSFLTTGVGGELFF,TGTGCCAGCAGCTTCCTCACCACGGGGGTAGGCGGGGAGCTGTTTTTT
TRBJ1-5,many,TRBV18,.,CASSPGLGGDQPQHF,TGTGCCAGCTCACCGGGGTTGGGAGGTGATCAGCCCCAGCATTTT
TRBJ1-2,few,TRBV20-1,.,CSASGQGLYGYTF,TGCAGTGCTAGCGGGCAGGGCCTCTATGGCTACACCTTC
TRBJ2-3,.,TRBV18,.,CASSPSGSADTQYF,TGTGCCAGCTCACCGTCAGGGAGCGCAGATACGCAGTATTTT
TRBJ2-7,few,TRBV7-9,.,CASSFGGRYEQYF,TGTGCCAGCAGCTTCGGCGGACGGTACGAGCAGTACTTC
TRBJ2-3,few,TRBV20-1,TRBD1,CRAGQGDTQYF,TGCAGAGCTGGACAGGGAGATACGCAGTATTTT
TRBJ2-5,few,TRBV20-1,TRBD2,CSARGFGASGVQETQYF,TGCAGTGCTAGAGGCTTTGGGGCTAGCGGGGTGCAAGAGACCCAGTACTTC
TRBJ1-1,few,TRBV10-2,.,CASSEITGRDEAFF,TGCGCCAGCAGTGAAATTACCGGACGGGATGAAGCTTTCTTT
TRBJ2-2,.,TRBV6-5,.,CASSAVGGANTGELFF,TGTGCCAGCAGTGCGGTAGGGGGAGCGAACACCGGGGAGCTGTTTTTT
TRBJ1-5,few,TRBV12-3/TRBV12-4,TRBD1,CASSPPGQGPNQPQHF,TGTGCCAGCAGTCCGCCAGGACAGGGGCCTAATCAGCCCCAGCATTTT
TRBJ1-1,.,TRBV7-8,.,CASSSRDTLLNTEAFF,TGTGCCAGCAGCTCCAGGGACACCCTATTGAACACTGAAGCTTTCTTT
TRBJ1-1,many,TRBV29-1,.,CSVEVAPGTEAFF,TGCAGCGTTGAAGTGGCCCCGGGCACTGAAGCTTTCTTT
TRBJ2-3,many,TRBV15,.,CATSRVLPPGGTTDTQYF,TGTGCCACCAGCAGAGTATTACCCCCTGGCGGAACCACAGATACGCAGTATTTT
TRBJ2-1,few,TRBV19,.,CASSTRAGNEQFF,TGTGCCAGTAGTACCAGGGCAGGGAATGAGCAGTTCTTC
TRBJ2-1,many,TRBV5-1,TRBD1,CASSEGQEYNEQFF,TGCGCCAGCAGCGAGGGACAGGAGTACAATGAGCAGTTCTTC
TRBJ1-2,.,TRBV5-5,TRBD1,CASSTYRGLDGYTF,TGTGCCAGCAGCACGTACAGGGGGCTGGATGGCTACACCTTC
TRBJ2-2,few,TRBV5-4,.,CASSLEGVLGELFF,TGTGCCAGCAGCTTAGAGGGGGTTCTCGGGGAGCTGTTTTTT
TRBJ2-7,few,TRBV7-9,TRBD1,CASIQDSRGHSEQYF,TGTGCCAGCATTCAGGATAGCAGGGGGCACTCCGAGCAGTACTTC
TRBJ1-1,.,TRBV4-2,TRBD1,CASSQERQGGTEAFF,TGTGCCAGCAGCCAAGAGAGACAGGGAGGGACTGAAGCTTTCTTT
TRBJ2-5,.,TRBV13,.,CASSLDSQETQYF,TGTGCCAGCAGTTTGGACAGTCAAGAGACCCAGTACTTC